Listed below are T cell receptor beta chains from one sample, sequenced in a study of PD-1 blockade in classical Hodgkin lymphoma. Method: immunoSEQ multiplex PCR; TCRdb's copy keeps in-frame clones and lacks some. The sample yields around 91,000 clones, roughly nine tenths seen once. This specimen was peripheral blood mononuclear cells (PBMCs), taken at baseline. These receptors originate from a human donor with classical Hodgkin lymphoma. Both conserved end residues are part of each CDR3. D genes are given only for firm matches. A row's size may be missing; if present it is once, few, many or a size class.

length	V	J	size	D	DNA	CDR3
16	TRBV7-9	TRBJ2-3	once	TRBD1	TGTGCCAGCAGCGTAAGGGGGCCCCTTTCTGCAGATACGCAGTATTTT	CASSVRGPLSADTQYF
15	TRBV7-9	TRBJ2-5	.	.	TGTGCCAGCAGCCCCGCTAGCTTGTATCAAGAGACCCAGTACTTC	CASSPASLYQETQYF
14	TRBV2	TRBJ2-7	once	TRBD2	TGTGCCAGCACAGGACTAGCCGGGGCCTCCGAGCAGTACTTC	CASTGLAGASEQYF
16	TRBV4-1	TRBJ2-1	.	TRBD2	TGCGCCAGCAGCCCCCTCGGGAGGACTCCCTACAATGAGCAGTTCTTC	CASSPLGRTPYNEQFF
14	TRBV11-2	TRBJ2-2	.	.	TGTGCCAGTAACAGGGGAGGAAGCCCCGGGGAGCTGTTTTTT	CASNRGGSPGELFF
15	TRBV6-5	TRBJ1-1	.	.	TGTGCCAGCGGAATTACCGGGACACAGAACACTGAAGCTTTCTTT	CASGITGTQNTEAFF
16	TRBV28	TRBJ1-4	.	.	TGTGCCAGCAGTTCCTCCTCGGGGGGGGCTAATGAAAAACTGTTTTTT	CASSSSSGGANEKLFF
14	TRBV5-1	TRBJ2-2	.	.	TGCGCCAGCAGCTTTGTCGGGAACACCGGGGAGCTGTTTTTT	CASSFVGNTGELFF
13	TRBV7-2	TRBJ2-1	.	TRBD1	TGTGCCAGCAGCGAACTAGACAGGGGTGAGCAGTTCTTC	CASSELDRGEQFF
14	TRBV4-2	TRBJ1-1	.	.	TGTGCCAGCAGCCAAAGACAACAGAACACTGAAGCTTTCTTT	CASSQRQQNTEAFF
14	TRBV2	TRBJ2-1	.	.	TGTGCCAGCAGCGACAGCCGAATTTACAATGAGCAGTTCTTC	CASSDSRIYNEQFF
16	TRBV7-8	TRBJ1-2	.	TRBD1	TGTGCCAGCAGCTTGCTTCTCCCCGGGACAGGCAATGGCTACACCTTC	CASSLLLPGTGNGYTF
15	TRBV30	TRBJ2-2	.	.	TGTGCCTGGAGTGTACCGGGGGCGAACACCGGGGAGCTGTTTTTT	CAWSVPGANTGELFF
11	TRBV20-1	TRBJ2-1	.	.	TGCAGTGCTAGAGAAGGCCTGAGTAAGTTCTTC	CSAREGLSKFF
14	TRBV4-3	TRBJ2-4	once	.	TGCGCCAGCAGCCAAGATCCGGGGCAGATCATTCAGTACTTC	CASSQDPGQIIQYF
15	TRBV19	TRBJ2-6	.	.	TGTGCCAGTAGTCTTACAGGTGTAGGGGCCAACGTCCTGACTTTC	CASSLTGVGANVLTF
15	TRBV2	TRBJ2-1	once	.	TGTGCCAGCAGTGCGAGCGGACGCTCCTACAATGAGCAGTTCTTC	CASSASGRSYNEQFF
13	TRBV16	TRBJ1-1	once	.	TGTGCCAGCAGCGCTCAAGGCCGGGGTGAAGCTTTCTTT	CASSAQGRGEAFF
15	TRBV7-2	TRBJ2-5	.	.	TGTGCCAGCAGCTCTAAGCCAAAGGGATCGGAGACCCAGTACTTC	CASSSKPKGSETQYF
13	TRBV19	TRBJ2-5	.	.	TGTGCCAGTAGTATCTCCGTAGAAGAGACCCAGTACTTC	CASSISVEETQYF